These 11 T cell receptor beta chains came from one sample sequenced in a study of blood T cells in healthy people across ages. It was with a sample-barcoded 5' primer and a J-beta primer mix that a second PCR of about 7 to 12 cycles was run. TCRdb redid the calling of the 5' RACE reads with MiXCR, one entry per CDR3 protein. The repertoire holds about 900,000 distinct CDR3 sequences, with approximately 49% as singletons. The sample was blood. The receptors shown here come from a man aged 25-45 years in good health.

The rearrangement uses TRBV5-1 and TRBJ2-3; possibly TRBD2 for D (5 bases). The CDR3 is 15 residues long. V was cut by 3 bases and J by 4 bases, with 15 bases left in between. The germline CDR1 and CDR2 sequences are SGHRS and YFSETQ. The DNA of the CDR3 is TGCGCCAGCAGCTCCGGGTCAGCGGAGGCAGATACGCAGTATTTT. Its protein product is CASSSGSAEADTQYF.

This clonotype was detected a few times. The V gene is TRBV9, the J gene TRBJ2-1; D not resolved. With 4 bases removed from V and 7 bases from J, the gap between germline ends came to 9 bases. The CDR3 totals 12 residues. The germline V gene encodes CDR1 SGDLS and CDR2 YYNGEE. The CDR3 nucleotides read TGTGCCAGCAGCTCTGACTGGAATGAGCAGTTCTTC. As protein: CASSSDWNEQFF.

The CDR3 sequence is CASRSAGLSTDSPLHF. For the CDR3, the DNA is TGCGCCAGCAGATCGGCGGGGTTATCCACTGATTCACCCCTCCACTTT. The V gene is TRBV5-1, the J gene TRBJ1-6; D remains unclear. The V gene lost 5 bases and the J gene lost 8 bases, with 20 bases spanning the gap. The CDR3 runs 16 residues. Germline V lookup: CDR1 SGHRS, CDR2 YFSETQ.

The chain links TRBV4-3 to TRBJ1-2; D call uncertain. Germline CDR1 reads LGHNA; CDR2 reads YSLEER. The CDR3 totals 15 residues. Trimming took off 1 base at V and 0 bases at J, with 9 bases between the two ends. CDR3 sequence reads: CASSQAQPANYGYTF. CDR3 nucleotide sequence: TGCGCCAGCAGCCAAGCCCAGCCAGCTAACTATGGCTACACCTTC.

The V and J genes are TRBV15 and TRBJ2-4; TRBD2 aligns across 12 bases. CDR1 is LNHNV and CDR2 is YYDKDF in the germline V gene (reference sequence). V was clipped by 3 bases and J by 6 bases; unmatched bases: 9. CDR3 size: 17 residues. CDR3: CATSRANQGLAGNIQYF. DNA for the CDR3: TGTGCCACCAGCAGGGCCAACCAGGGACTAGCGGGAAACATTCAGTACTTC.

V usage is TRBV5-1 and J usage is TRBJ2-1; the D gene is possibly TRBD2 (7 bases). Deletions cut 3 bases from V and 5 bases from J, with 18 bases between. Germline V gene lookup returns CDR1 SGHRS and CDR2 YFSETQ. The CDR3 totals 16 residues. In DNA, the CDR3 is TGCGCCAGCAGCTACCATGCGGGGGCCCAAAACAATGAGCAGTTCTTC. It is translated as CASSYHAGAQNNEQFF. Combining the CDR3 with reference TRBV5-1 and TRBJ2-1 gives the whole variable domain KAGVTQTPRYLIKTRGQQVTLSCSPISGHRSVSWYQQTPGQGLQFLFEYFSETQRNKGNFPGRFSGRQFSNSRSEMNVSTLELGDSALYLCASSYHAGAQNNEQFFGPGTRLTVL.

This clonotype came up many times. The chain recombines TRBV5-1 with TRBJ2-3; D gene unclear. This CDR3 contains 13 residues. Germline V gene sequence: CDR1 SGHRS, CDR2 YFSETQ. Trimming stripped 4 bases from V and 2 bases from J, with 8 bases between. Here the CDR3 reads CASSVGITDTQYF. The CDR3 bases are TGCGCCAGCAGCGTTGGGATCACAGATACGCAGTATTTT.

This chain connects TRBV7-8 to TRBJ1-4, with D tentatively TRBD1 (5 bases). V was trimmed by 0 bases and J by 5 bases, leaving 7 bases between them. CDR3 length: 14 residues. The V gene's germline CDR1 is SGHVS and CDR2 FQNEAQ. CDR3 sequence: CASSLATANEKLFF. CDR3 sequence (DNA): TGTGCCAGCAGCTTAGCGACAGCGAATGAAAAACTGTTTTTT.

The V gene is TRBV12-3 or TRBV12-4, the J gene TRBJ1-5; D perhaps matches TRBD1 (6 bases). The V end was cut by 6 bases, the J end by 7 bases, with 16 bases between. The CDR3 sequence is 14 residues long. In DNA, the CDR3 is TGTGCCAGCAGCCCGGGGGGGGCTGAGCAGCCCCAGCATTTT. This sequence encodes CASSPGGAEQPQHF.

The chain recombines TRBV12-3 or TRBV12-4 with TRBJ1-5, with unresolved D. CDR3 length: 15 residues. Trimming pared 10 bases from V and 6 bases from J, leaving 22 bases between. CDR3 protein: CAILGPGDFSQPQHF. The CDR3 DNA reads TGTGCCATCCTTGGGCCGGGTGATTTCAGTCAGCCCCAGCATTTT.

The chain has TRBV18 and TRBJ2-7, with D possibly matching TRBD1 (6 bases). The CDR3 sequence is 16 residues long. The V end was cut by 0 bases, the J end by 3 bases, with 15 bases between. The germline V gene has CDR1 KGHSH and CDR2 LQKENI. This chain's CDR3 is CASSPPVLGQNYEQYF. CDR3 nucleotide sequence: TGTGCCAGCTCACCACCGGTCCTCGGACAGAACTACGAGCAGTACTTC. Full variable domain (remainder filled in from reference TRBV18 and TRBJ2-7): NAGVMQNPRHLVRRRGQEARLRCSPMKGHSHVYWYRQLPEEGLKFMVYLQKENIIDESGMPKERFSAEFPKEGPSILRIQQVVRGDSAAYFCASSPPVLGQNYEQYFGPGTRLTVT.